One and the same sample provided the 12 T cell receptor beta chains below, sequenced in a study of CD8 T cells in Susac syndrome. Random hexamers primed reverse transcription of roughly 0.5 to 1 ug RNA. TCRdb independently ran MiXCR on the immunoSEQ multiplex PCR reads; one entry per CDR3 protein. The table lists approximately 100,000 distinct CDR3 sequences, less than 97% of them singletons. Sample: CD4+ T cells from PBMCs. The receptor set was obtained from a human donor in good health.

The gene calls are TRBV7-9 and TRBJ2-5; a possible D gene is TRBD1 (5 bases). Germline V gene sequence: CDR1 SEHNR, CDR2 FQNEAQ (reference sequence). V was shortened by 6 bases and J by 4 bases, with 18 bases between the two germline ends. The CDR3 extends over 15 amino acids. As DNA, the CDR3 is TGTGCCAGCAGATCAGGACACAAGGTTGTAGAGACCCAGTACTTC. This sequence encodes CASRSGHKVVETQYF.

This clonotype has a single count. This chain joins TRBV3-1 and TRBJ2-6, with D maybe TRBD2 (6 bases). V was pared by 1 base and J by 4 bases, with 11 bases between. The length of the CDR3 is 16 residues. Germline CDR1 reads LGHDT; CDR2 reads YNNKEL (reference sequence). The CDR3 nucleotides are TGTGCCAGCAGCCAAGTTGGAGGGTCGGGGGCCAACGTCCTGACTTTC. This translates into CASSQVGGSGANVLTF.

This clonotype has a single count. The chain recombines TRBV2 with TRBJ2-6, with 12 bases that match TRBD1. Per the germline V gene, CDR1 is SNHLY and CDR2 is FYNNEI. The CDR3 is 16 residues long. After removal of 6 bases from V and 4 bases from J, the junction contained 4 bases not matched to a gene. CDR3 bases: TGTGCCAGCAGGGGACAGGGGGCATCAGGGGCCAACGTCCTGACTTTC. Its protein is CASRGQGASGANVLTF.

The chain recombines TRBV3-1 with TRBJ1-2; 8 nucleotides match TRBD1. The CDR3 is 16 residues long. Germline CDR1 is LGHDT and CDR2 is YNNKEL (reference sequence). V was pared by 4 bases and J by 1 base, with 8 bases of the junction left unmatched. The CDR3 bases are TGTGCCAGCAGCCGACAGGGGCCAGGTCTTAACTATGGCTACACCTTC. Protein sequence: CASSRQGPGLNYGYTF.

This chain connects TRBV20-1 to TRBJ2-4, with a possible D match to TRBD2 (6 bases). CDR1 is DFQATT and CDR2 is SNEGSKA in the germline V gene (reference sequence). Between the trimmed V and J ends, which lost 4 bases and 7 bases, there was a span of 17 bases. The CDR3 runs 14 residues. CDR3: CSATKASGTNIQYF. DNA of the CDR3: TGCAGTGCTACAAAAGCCTCCGGGACTAACATTCAGTACTTC.

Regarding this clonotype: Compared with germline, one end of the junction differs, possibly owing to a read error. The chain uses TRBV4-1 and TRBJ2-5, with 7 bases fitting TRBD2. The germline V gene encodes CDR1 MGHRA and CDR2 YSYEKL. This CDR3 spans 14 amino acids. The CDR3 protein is CASSSRGSTETQCF. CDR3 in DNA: TGCGCCAGCAGCTCCCGCGGGAGTACAGAGACCCAGTGCTTC.

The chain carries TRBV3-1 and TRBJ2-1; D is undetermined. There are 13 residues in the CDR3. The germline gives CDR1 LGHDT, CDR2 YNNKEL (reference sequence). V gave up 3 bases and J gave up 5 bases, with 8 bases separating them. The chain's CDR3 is CASSHRHHNEQFF. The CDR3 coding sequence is TGTGCCAGCAGCCACAGACACCACAATGAGCAGTTCTTC.

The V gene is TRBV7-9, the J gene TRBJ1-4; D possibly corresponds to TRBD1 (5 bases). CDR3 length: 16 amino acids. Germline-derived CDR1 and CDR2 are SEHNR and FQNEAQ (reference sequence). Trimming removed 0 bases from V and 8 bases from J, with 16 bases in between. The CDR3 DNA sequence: TGTGCCAGCAGCTTAGCGCAGCTGGGGGAGCGGGAAAAACTGTTTTTT. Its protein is CASSLAQLGEREKLFF.

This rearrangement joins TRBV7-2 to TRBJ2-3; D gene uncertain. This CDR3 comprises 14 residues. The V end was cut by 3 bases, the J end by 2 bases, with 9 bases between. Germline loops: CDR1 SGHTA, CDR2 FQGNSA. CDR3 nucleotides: TGTGCCAGCAGCTTCAGCTTGATCACAGATACGCAGTATTTT. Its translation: CASSFSLITDTQYF.

DNA of the CDR3: TGTGCCAGCCGCCCGGACAGGGGAGCAACTAGCACAGATACGCAGTATTTT. This gives the protein CASRPDRGATSTDTQYF. The chain joins TRBV6-1 to TRBJ2-3, with 9 bases aligning to TRBD1. V trimming: 8 bases; J trimming: 0 bases; junction bases outside the gene matches: 12. This CDR3 is 17 amino acids long. The germline V gene encodes CDR1 MNHNS and CDR2 SASEGT.

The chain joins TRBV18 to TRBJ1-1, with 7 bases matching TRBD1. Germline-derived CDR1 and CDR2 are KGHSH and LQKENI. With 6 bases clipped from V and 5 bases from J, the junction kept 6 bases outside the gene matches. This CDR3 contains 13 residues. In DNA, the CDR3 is TGTGCCAGCTCCGTTAACAGGGGTACTGAAGCTTTCTTT. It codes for CASSVNRGTEAFF. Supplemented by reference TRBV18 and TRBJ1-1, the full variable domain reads NAGVMQNPRHLVRRRGQEARLRCSPMKGHSHVYWYRQLPEEGLKFMVYLQKENIIDESGMPKERFSAEFPKEGPSILRIQQVVRGDSAAYFCASSVNRGTEAFFGQGTRLTVV.

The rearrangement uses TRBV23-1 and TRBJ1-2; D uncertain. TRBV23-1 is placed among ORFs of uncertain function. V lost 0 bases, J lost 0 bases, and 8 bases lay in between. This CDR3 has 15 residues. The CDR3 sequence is CASSQSWAANYGYTF. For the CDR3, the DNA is TGCGCCAGCAGTCAATCGTGGGCAGCTAACTATGGCTACACCTTC.